The TCR beta chain under discussion was sequenced for a study of cytomegalovirus exposure and HLA in healthy donors. Findings and limits, study-wide: Researchers catalogued 160 or so TCR beta chains as cytomegalovirus-associated. In vitro assays verified that a few CMV-associated chains recognized CMV antigens specifically.

Germline V gives CDR1 LNHNV, CDR2 YYDKDF (reference sequence). This CDR3 contains 15 residues. V lost 0 bases to trimming and J lost 6 bases; unmatched junction nucleotides: 7. About this clone: Its antigen remains unidentified.

PCR employed 60 Vbeta and 13 Jbeta primers. Profiling relied on immunoSEQ multiplex PCR, and the TCRdb table lists in-frame clones only, not all of them. This table holds 150,000 to 200,000 clones, 80% found once. The receptor comes from a girl under 18 in good health and CMV-seropositive. The V call is TRBV15, the J call TRBJ2-7; 8 bases map to TRBD1. Sequencing was done on a sample of PBMCs. The CDR3 here is CATSRDGQGTGEQYF. The CDR3 DNA reads as TGTGCCACCAGCAGAGATGGACAGGGTACGGGCGAGCAGTACTTC.